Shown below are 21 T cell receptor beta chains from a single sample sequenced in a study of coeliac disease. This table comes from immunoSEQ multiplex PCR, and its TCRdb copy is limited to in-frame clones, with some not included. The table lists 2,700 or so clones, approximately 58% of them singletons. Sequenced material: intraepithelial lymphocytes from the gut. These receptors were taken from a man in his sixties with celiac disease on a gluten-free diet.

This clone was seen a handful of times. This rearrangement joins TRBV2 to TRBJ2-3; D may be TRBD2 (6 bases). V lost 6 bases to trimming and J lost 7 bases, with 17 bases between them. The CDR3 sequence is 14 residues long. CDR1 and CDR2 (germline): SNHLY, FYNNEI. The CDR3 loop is CASRGVGGVHTQYF. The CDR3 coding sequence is TGTGCCAGCAGAGGAGTAGGAGGGGTCCATACGCAGTATTTT.

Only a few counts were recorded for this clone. CDR3 DNA: TGTGCCAGTAGTCCGAACCCCGGGGTTGCCGGGGAGCTGTTTTTT. Amino acids: CASSPNPGVAGELFF. The chain employs TRBV19 and TRBJ2-2; maybe TRBD2 (5 bases). Germline V CDR1 and CDR2: LNHDA, SQIVND (reference sequence). This CDR3 is built from 15 residues. V was pared by 5 bases and J by 6 bases, with 16 bases between. Together with reference TRBV19 and TRBJ2-2, the CDR3 gives the full variable domain: DGGITQSPKYLFRKEGQNVTLSCEQNLNHDAMYWYRQDPGQGLRLIYYSQIVNDFQKGDIAEGYSVSREKKESFPLTVTSAQKNPTAFYLCASSPNPGVAGELFFGEGSRLTVL.

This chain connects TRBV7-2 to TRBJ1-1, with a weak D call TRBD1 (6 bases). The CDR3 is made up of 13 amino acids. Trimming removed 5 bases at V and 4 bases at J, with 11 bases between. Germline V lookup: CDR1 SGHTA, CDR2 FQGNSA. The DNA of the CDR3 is TGTGCCAGCAGCCGCGGACAGACCACTGAAGCTTTCTTT. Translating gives CASSRGQTTEAFF.

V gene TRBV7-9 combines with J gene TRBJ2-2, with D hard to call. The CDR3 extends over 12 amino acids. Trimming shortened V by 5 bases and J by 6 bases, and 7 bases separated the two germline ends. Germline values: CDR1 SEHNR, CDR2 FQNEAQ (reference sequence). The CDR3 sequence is CASSQEAGELFF. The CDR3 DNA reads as TGTGCCAGCAGCCAAGAGGCCGGGGAGCTGTTTTTT.

DNA of the CDR3: TGTGCCAGCAGCTTAATAAACGGACTCACAGATACGCAGTATTTT. It is translated as CASSLINGLTDTQYF. The J gene is TRBJ2-3, the V gene TRBV7-9; maybe TRBD2 (5 bases). The V gene's germline CDR1 is SEHNR and CDR2 FQNEAQ (reference sequence). There are 15 residues in the CDR3. V was cut by 2 bases and J by 2 bases, with 11 bases left in between.

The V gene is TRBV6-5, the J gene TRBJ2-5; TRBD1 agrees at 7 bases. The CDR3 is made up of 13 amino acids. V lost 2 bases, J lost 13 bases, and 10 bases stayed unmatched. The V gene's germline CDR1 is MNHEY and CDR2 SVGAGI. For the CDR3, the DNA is TGTGCCAGCAGTTACACAGGGGCGAACGATCGGTACTTC. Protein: CASSYTGANDRYF.

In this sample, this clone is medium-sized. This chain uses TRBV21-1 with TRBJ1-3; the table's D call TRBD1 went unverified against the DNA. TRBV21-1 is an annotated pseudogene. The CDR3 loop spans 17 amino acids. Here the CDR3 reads CASSKGALGDSGNTIYF. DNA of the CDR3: TGTGCCAGCAGCAAAGGGGCCTTGGGCGACTCTGGAAACACCATATATTTT.

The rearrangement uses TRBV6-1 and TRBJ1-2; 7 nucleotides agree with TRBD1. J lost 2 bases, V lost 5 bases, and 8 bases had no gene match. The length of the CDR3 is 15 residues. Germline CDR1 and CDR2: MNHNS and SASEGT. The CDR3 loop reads CASSRTTGSNYGYTF. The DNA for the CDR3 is TGTGCCAGCAGTCGGACGACAGGGTCAAACTATGGCTACACCTTC.

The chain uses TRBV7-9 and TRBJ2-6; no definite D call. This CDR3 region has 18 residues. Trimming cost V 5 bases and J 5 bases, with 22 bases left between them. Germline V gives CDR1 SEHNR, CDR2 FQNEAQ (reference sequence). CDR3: CASSAALYHESRANVLTF. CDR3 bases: TGTGCCAGCAGCGCCGCGCTATACCATGAAAGTCGGGCCAACGTCCTGACTTTC.

CDR3 DNA: TGTGCCAGCTCACCTTCCGGGACAGGGGTCCGAACTGAAGCTTTCTTT. It specifies CASSPSGTGVRTEAFF. The rearrangement uses TRBV18 and TRBJ1-1, with 10 bases that match TRBD1. The CDR3 consists of 16 residues. CDR1 and CDR2 from the germline V gene are KGHSH and LQKENI. The ends lost 3 bases at V and 5 bases at J; junction bases unmatched: 9.

The CDR3 nucleotides are TGTGCCAGCTCACCTATGGAGGGTCTAGCGGGGGCTTACGAGCAGTACTTC. The encoded protein is CASSPMEGLAGAYEQYF. The chain uses TRBV18 and TRBJ2-7, with TRBD2 matching 10 bases. CDR1 and CDR2 from the germline V gene are KGHSH and LQKENI. This CDR3 spans 17 amino acids. The ends lost 3 bases at V and 4 bases at J; junction bases unmatched: 12.

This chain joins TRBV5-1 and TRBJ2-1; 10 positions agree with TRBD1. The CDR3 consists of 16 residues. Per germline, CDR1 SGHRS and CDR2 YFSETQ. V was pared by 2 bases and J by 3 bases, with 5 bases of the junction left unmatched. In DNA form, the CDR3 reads TGCGCCAGCAGCTTAGTGAGGACAGGGGGCTACAATGAGCAGTTCTTC. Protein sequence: CASSLVRTGGYNEQFF.

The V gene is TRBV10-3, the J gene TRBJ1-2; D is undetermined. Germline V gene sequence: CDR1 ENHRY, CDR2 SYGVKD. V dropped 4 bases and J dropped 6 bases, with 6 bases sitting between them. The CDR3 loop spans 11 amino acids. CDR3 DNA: TGTGCCATCAGTGTCAATGATGGCTACACCTTC. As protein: CAISVNDGYTF.

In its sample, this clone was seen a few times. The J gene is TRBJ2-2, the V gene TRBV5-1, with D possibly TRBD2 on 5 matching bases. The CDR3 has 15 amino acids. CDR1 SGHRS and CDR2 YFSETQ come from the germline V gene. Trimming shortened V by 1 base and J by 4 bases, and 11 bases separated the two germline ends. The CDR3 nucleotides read TGCGCCAGCAGCTTGAACGCGGACTCCACCGGGGAGCTGTTTTTT. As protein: CASSLNADSTGELFF.

The CDR3 coding sequence is TGTGCCAGCAGTTACACGGGGGGGTCTGGGGCCAACGTCCTGACTTTC. Residues: CASSYTGGSGANVLTF. The gene calls are TRBV6-6 and TRBJ2-6, with 8 bases identical to TRBD2. The CDR3 spans 16 residues. The V gene's germline CDR1 is MNHNY and CDR2 SVGAGI (reference sequence). V gave up 2 bases and J gave up 1 base; unmatched junction bases: 1.

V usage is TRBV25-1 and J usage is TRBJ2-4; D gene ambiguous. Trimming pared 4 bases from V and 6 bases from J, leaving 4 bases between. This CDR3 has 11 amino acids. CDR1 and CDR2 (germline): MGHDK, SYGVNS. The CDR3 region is CASSALNIQYF. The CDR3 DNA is TGTGCCAGCAGTGCCTTAAACATTCAGTACTTC.

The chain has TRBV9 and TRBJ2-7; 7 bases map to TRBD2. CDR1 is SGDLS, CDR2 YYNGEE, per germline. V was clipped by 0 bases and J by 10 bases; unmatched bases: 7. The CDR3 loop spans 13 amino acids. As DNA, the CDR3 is TGTGCCAGCAGCGTAGACGGCGGGAGAAATCAGTACTTC. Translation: CASSVDGGRNQYF.

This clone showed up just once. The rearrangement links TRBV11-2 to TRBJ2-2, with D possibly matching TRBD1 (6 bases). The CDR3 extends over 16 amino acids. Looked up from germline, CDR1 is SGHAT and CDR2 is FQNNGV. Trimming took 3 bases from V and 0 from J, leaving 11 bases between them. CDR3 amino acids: CASSFFGGANTGELFF. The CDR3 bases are TGTGCCAGCAGCTTTTTTGGGGGCGCGAACACCGGGGAGCTGTTTTTT.

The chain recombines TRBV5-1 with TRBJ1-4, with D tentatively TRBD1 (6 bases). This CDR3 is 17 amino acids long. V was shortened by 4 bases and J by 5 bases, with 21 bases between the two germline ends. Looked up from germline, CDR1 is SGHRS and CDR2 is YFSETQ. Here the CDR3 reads CASSPGTTGSVNEKLFF. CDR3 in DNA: TGCGCCAGCAGCCCCGGGACAACGGGGTCTGTCAATGAAAAACTGTTTTTT.

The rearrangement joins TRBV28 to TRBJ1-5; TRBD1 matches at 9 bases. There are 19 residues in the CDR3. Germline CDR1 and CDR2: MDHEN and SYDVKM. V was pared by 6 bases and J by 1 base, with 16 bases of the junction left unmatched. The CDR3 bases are TGTGCCAGCAGACAGACCGGGACAGGGCCTTATATAAGCAATCAGCCCCAGCATTTT. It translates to CASRQTGTGPYISNQPQHF.

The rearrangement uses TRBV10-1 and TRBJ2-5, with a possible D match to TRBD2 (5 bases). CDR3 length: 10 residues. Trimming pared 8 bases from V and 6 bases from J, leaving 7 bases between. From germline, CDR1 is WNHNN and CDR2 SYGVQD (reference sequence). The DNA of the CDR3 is TGCGCCAGCTCGGGAAAGACCCAGTACTTC. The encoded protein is CASSGKTQYF.